This TCR beta chain was sequenced during a study of shared clonotypes between healthy human individuals. Study as a whole: Three plates each covered CD4 naive and memory; CD8 naive two, CD8 memory one.

The authors' processing: ImmunoSEQ junction-only sequences lacked quality scores, so their filtering differed. Sequenced by immunoSEQ multiplex PCR; TCRdb stores in-frame clones only, minus some. D and trimming come from the DNA, and the V and J calls and clone size come from that table. The sample has over a million clones, 78% seen once. Splitting of CD4+ cells produced CD45RA+ naive and CD45RA-negative memory subsets. The sample was memory CD4+ T cells from PBMCs. Sample subset: CD45RA-negative fraction. The TCR sequence derives from a man between 18 and 29 years old in good health. Some clones in this sample may be carry-over from other donors' samples.

In nucleotides, the CDR3 is TGTGCCAGCAGCCTTACGCAGGGGCCAACTAATGAAAAACTGTTTTTT. This gives the protein CASSLTQGPTNEKLFF. The chain links TRBV13 to TRBJ1-4, with a weak D call TRBD1 (6 bases). The germline V gene has CDR1 PRHDT and CDR2 FYEKMQ (reference sequence). This CDR3 has 16 residues. Trimming cost V 5 bases and J 0 bases, with 13 bases left between them. The whole variable domain, filled in from reference TRBV13 and TRBJ1-4, reads AAGVIQSPRHLIKEKRETATLKCYPIPRHDTVYWYQQGPGQDPQFLISFYEKMQSDKGSIPDRFSAQQFSDYHSELNMSSLELGDSALYFCASSLTQGPTNEKLFFGSGTQLSVL.